One sample yielded the 4 T cell receptor beta chains listed below, sequenced in a study of blood T cell repertoires in COVID-19. Measured with immunoSEQ multiplex PCR; TCRdb has only the in-frame clones, and not every one. The table has roughly 95,000 clones, 82% seen once. The specimen was peripheral blood. Receptors were obtained from a man aged 50-60 years with active or convalescent COVID-19.

This clone was observed a few times. The V gene is TRBV14, the J gene TRBJ2-7, with 7 bases matching TRBD2. V was clipped by 0 bases and J by 1 base; unmatched bases: 6. Germline CDR1 is SGHDN and CDR2 is FVKESK. The length of the CDR3 is 16 residues. The CDR3: CASSQDMAGDSYEQYF. As DNA, the CDR3 is TGTGCCAGCAGCCAAGATATGGCGGGGGATTCCTACGAGCAGTACTTC. The complete variable domain, with remaining parts taken from reference TRBV14 and TRBJ2-7, reads EAGVTQFPSHSVIEKGQTVTLRCDPISGHDNLYWYRRVMGKEIKFLLHFVKESKQDESGMPNNRFLAERTGGTYSTLKVQPAELEDSGVYFCASSQDMAGDSYEQYFGPGTRLTVT.

Worth noting for this clone: Other DNA sequences of this sample code for an identical CDR3. The chain carries TRBV19 and TRBJ1-5, with 12 bases fitting TRBD1. The CDR3 covers 14 residues. Trimming at V came to 5 bases and at J to 6 bases, leaving 2 bases not matched to a gene. Germline loops: CDR1 LNHDA, CDR2 SQIVND (reference sequence). CDR3 sequence (DNA): TGTGCCAGTAGTGGGACAGGGGGCGGTCAGCCCCAGCATTTT. Protein product: CASSGTGGGQPQHF.

CDR3 residues: CASSSLTGGQTEAFF. The DNA for the CDR3 is TGCGCCAGCAGCTCACTGACAGGGGGTCAGACTGAAGCTTTCTTT. The rearrangement links TRBV5-1 to TRBJ1-1; 9 positions match TRBD1. The ends lost 3 bases at V and 5 bases at J; junction bases unmatched: 8. The CDR3 contains 15 residues. The germline V gene has CDR1 SGHRS and CDR2 YFSETQ.

This rearrangement joins TRBV5-1 to TRBJ2-5; 8 bases are a match to TRBD1. Trimming removed 4 bases from V and 1 base from J; junction bases left unmatched: 3. Germline V gene sequence: CDR1 SGHRS, CDR2 YFSETQ. The CDR3 contains 14 residues. DNA of the CDR3: TGCGCCAGCAGCCCGGGACAGGTCCAAGAGACCCAGTACTTC. Its translation: CASSPGQVQETQYF. Complete variable domain (other parts from reference TRBV5-1 and TRBJ2-5): KAGVTQTPRYLIKTRGQQVTLSCSPISGHRSVSWYQQTPGQGLQFLFEYFSETQRNKGNFPGRFSGRQFSNSRSEMNVSTLELGDSALYLCASSPGQVQETQYFGPGTRLLVL.